This T cell receptor (beta chain) derives from a study of shared clonotypes between healthy human individuals (TCRdb year 2020). Regarding the research as a whole: The cohort included a few men and a couple of women between 18 and 49 years of age. Blood TCR repertoires of 5 or 6 healthy adults were deeply sequenced to estimate repertoire size and the extent of clonotype sharing between individuals. Per donor, three plates each were used for CD4 naive and CD4 memory, two for CD8 naive, and one for CD8 memory. Libraries were prepared and TCR repertoires were sequenced by different laboratories using diverse techniques, in order to increase sequencing depth and limit assay-specific biases. Between about 0.9 and 8.9 billion PBMCs per donor were obtained by leukapheresis.

Summary of the overall study and its limitations: Because the study included a small number of donors, the genetic and exposure-history diversity represented was limited. Clonotypes shared by all four sorted-subset donors showed higher generation probabilities than non-shared clonotypes. Based on pairwise subsampling, the degree of clonotype sharing among donors was expected to be affected by sequencing depth. Rarefaction of sorted-subset datasets indicated incomplete sequencing despite the large sequencing depth. Across a few donors, approximately 5% of naive CD4, approximately 3.5% of naive CD8, 2% to 2.5% of memory CD4, and roughly 0.4% of memory CD8 clonotypes were shared. Larger estimated clonotype richness was generally found for naive subsets than for memory subsets. Sampling was restricted to blood, and TCR repertoires in tissue are likely to differ from TCR repertoires in blood.

CD8 naive samples were obtained by positive selection for CCR7 among CD45RO-negative cells, yielding a CD45RA+CCR7+ population from which TemRA cells were excluded. Donors were healthy HIV-negative adults with no recently reported acute infections or vaccinations. All donors were Caucasian adults living in Nashville, Tennessee, USA. Blood was collected by leukapheresis, and PBMCs were isolated by Ficoll-Histopaque density gradient centrifugation and then cryopreserved in liquid nitrogen vapor phase. Analytical flow cytometry was used to check the purity and quantity of each magnetically sorted T cell population. Genomic DNA was isolated from each sorted fraction and quantified by UV absorbance on a Nanodrop 2000c. From cysteine to phenylalanine, the CDR3 is 14 amino acids long. Of all the DNA, just the CDR3 is kept, 42 bases in frame from base 1. V is reduced by 2 bases and J by 0 bases, leaving a spacing of 8 bases between them. Via the germline V gene, CDR1 is MNHEY and CDR2 SVGAGI.

In this sample, this clone turned up a few times. There is no known antigen for this receptor. The record has no base qualities; no much larger clone is one base away. TCR CDR3 regions were amplified from genomic DNA by multiplex PCR using the deep immunoSEQ assay. Extracted genomic DNA from each cell subset was distributed evenly across all wells of several immunoSEQ 96-well plates, and each plate was treated as a replicate. For sorted subsets, each replicate PCR was loaded with roughly 190 ng genomic DNA, equivalent to 30,000 or so T cell genomes. The purified libraries were quantified using a Qubit 3.0 fluorometer, sized with a Bioanalyzer 2100, and then quantified again using the KAPA Library Quantification kit. Every immunoSEQ 96-well plate was sequenced on a separate single-read 150-cycle Illumina NextSeq 550 flow cell. The study's processing was this. Because the immunoSEQ output held only junctional sequences and lacked quality scores, the filtering could not match the filtering applied to full-length reads. To assign V/J genes and CDR3, sequences were annotated against IMGT germline references using PyIR, a Python wrapper for IgBLAST v1.9. Reads with weak V/J assignments (E-value above 1e-6), missing CDR3, stop codons, out-of-frame junctions, or ambiguous translated residues were removed. V3J clonotypes were defined as sequences sharing an identical inferred V gene, J gene, and CDR3 amino acid sequence. To compute the percentage overlap between repertoires, the number of shared unique clonotypes was divided by the size of the smaller repertoire. Repertoire richness was assessed with RTK rarefaction, the Chao1 estimator, and Recon v2.1 estimates of unobserved clonotypes. For all TCRbeta clonotypes obtained by the gDNA method from a handful of donors, generation probabilities were computed with OLGA. TCRdb carries this immuneACCESS record with in-frame sequences only. Its versions omit some clonotypes, under half of them owing to an unresolved V gene in the studies checked, with the rest unexplained. The V and J calls and clone size are taken from that table; D and trimming were inferred from the DNA. Recorded for this sample are some 740,000 clones; about 92% of them occurred a single time. The top ten clonotypes cover nearly 25% of the sample.

The chain links TRBV6-5 with TRBJ2-7; TRBD2 is possibly the D segment (5 matching bases). The sequenced sample consisted of naive CD8+ T cells sorted from blood. Per the publication, the cell subset or site label means: CD45RA+CCR7+. This receptor was obtained from a man aged 30 to 45 in good health. The CDR3: CASSYMGSSYEQYF. The nucleotide sequence is TGTGCCAGCAGTTACATGGGGAGCTCCTACGAGCAGTACTTC.